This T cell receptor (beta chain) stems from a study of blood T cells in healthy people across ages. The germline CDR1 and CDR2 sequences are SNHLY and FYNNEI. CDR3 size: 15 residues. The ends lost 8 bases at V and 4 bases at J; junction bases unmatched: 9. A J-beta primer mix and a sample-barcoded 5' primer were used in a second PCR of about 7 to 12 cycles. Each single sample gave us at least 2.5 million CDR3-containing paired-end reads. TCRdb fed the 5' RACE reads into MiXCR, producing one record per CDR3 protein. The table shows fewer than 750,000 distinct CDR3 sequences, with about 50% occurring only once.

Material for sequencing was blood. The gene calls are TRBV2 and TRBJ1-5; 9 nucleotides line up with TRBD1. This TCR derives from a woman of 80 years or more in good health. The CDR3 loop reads CASEATGGANQPQHF. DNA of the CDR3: TGTGCCAGCGAGGCTACAGGGGGCGCAAATCAGCCCCAGCATTTT.